This T cell receptor beta chain was sequenced during a study of identical twins. V gave up 0 bases and J gave up 1 base, with 9 bases separating them. The length of the CDR3 is 15 residues. The germline CDR1 and CDR2 sequences are SGHTA and FQGNSA. In its sample, this clonotype was seen a few times. Its antigen is undetermined. Findings of the study overall: The conclusions drew on cross-sectional statistical analysis instead of tracking the same donors. Cord blood beta clonotypes that were abundant carried fewer insertions, and memory repertoires showed no such trend.

TCRdb analysed the 5' RACE reads with MiXCR anew, one entry per CDR3 protein. The repertoire includes roughly 720,000 distinct CDR3 sequences, 15% to 20% of them detected once, and around 14% sits in the top ten. The sample was also reused in another study, on T cells expressing NK-cell markers. In that study: Eight donors were sequenced, seven testing HCMV-seropositive and one testing seronegative. There remained a lack of clarity about HCMV specificity of expanded NKG2C+ T cell clones.

The receptor's source is a woman between 18 and 30 years old in good health. The sample was PBMCs. The V gene is TRBV7-2, the J gene TRBJ1-1; D might be TRBD1 (5 bases). The CDR3 DNA is TGTGCCAGCAGCTTAGCCCGGACACGGAACACTGAAGCTTTCTTT. Protein sequence: CASSLARTRNTEAFF.